The present T cell receptor beta chain was sequenced within a study of T cell responses to AZD1222 COVID-19 vaccine (dated by TCRdb to about 2021). With respect to the entire study: TCR sequencing was performed for more than 230 trial participants, of whom about 200 were given two doses of AZD1222 and some 26 were given two doses of MenACWY control vaccine. Trial participants were enrolled by age into 18-55, 56-69 and 70-plus year subgroups, with 148, 28 and 57 TCR-sequenced participants respectively.

What the time point label conveys for this sample: about 28 days (+/-7) after the second vaccine dose. The sample's treatment or condition label, decoded: meningococcal conjugate vaccine given as trial control. Samples from vaccinated people were obtained from the UK trials COV001 and COV002, which included a single-blind randomized controlled phase 2/3 trial of AZD1222 (ChAdOx1 nCoV-19) in healthy adults. For TCRbeta chain sequencing, PBMC samples from trial participants were taken at day 0 and at day 28 after the second dose. As to this clone: It has no known antigen specificity. It has no much larger one-base neighbor in the sample; base qualities were not kept.

The CDR3 regions of human TCRbeta chains were subjected to immunosequencing. As for the authors' bioinformatics: Repertoire TCRs were checked for matches against a reference library of SARS-CoV-2-specific TCRs that had been generated using the MIRA antigen-specificity platform. Breadth was defined as the fraction of unique TCRs that were SARS-CoV-2-associated. Depth was defined as the fraction of total T cells that were SARS-CoV-2-associated. Using the MIRA data, each spike-specific TCR was assigned both to the spike region to which the TCR was reactive and to a CD4 or CD8 class. Log10-transformed breadth and depth values were compared by one-way ANOVA with Sidak's multiple comparisons tests. Drawn from immuneACCESS, this table holds only the in-frame rearrangements with V and J called that TCRdb kept. Clones are partly lost; checked studies trace under half to an unresolved V gene and leave the rest unexplained. D and trimming were read from the DNA, whereas the V and J calls and clone size are those reported in that table. The sample table contains 65,000 to 75,000 clones; only one count was recorded for around 90% of them. The ten largest clones represent around 4.4% of the sample.

On the study overall, not on this receptor specifically: The 56-69-year group was small, and its depth increase did not reach significance, likely because of low power. Only five to seven AZD1222 recipients were SARS-CoV-2 seropositive at baseline, limiting conclusions about previously exposed vaccinees. A significant rise in spike-specific TCR breadth and depth was observed after two AZD1222 doses relative to day 0 and relative to MenACWY recipients. CD4 TCRs associated with the vaccine covered the entire spike protein, and the dominant responses were in regions 160-218 and 743-854. Nearly half of unique spike-specific TCRs reportedly recognized epitopes outside regions mutated in the B.1.351 and B.1.1.7 variants. No day 14 peak-response samples were available, so repertoires were characterized only after the peak T cell response. Participants were mostly white British and included more females than males, and it was suggested by the authors that clonal diversity may have been underestimated.

Taken from the germline V gene, the CDR1 and CDR2 loops are SQVTM and ANQGSEA. Inclusive of the bounding cysteine and phenylalanine, the CDR3 is 19 residues long. Only the CDR3 portion is preserved as DNA: 57 bases, with reading frame beginning at the first base. V lost 0 bases and J lost 3 bases, and the count of bases not matched to a germline gene is 17. The sequence joins TRBV29-1 to TRBJ2-5; 9 bases in the middle match TRBD2. The origin of this receptor is an adult who received the MenACWY meningococcal vaccine as a control. Specimen: peripheral blood, collected 28 days after the second dose of the MenACWY control vaccine. The DNA sequence is given as TGCAGCGTTGAAGAGTTTAGTCTAGCGGGGTGGAGGGAAAAAGAGACCCAGTACTTC. It translates to CSVEEFSLAGWREKETQYF.